Shown below are 21 T cell receptor beta chains from a single sample sequenced in a study of post-analysis software for immune sequencing data. Antigen specificity for these receptors is unknown. The TCR beta cDNA libraries carried unique molecular identifiers. TCRdb analysed the PCR reads with MiXCR anew, one entry per CDR3 protein. Of approximately 730,000 distinct CDR3 sequences in the sample, 30% were seen once. Study conclusions and caveats: Higher frequency in patients than in controls was seen for about five TRBV segments, with TRBV5-6, TRBV5-1 and TRBV20-1 among them.

The source material was blood. The receptors come from a girl between 5 and 17 years old with multiple sclerosis.

This clonotype was counted a single time. At one of its ends the junction is not consistent with the germline gene, which may arise from a read error. The chain uses TRBV5-1 and TRBJ1-6; 9 bases match TRBD1. From germline, CDR1 is SGHRS and CDR2 YFSETQ. The CDR3 has 14 residues. The CDR3 sequence is CASSSDRGDSPRHF. The CDR3 nucleotides are TGCGCCAGCAGCTCGGACAGGGGCGATTCACCCCGCCACTTT.

This clonotype was counted ten times or more. V gene TRBV6-5 combines with J gene TRBJ2-5; no clear D gene. Per germline, CDR1 MNHEY and CDR2 SVGAGI. The CDR3 runs to 14 residues. Trimming pared 5 bases from V and 2 bases from J, leaving 12 bases between. The CDR3 here is CASSRRGGQETQYF. The CDR3 DNA is TGTGCCAGCAGTCGCCGCGGCGGTCAAGAGACCCAGTACTTC.

The chain is built from TRBV11-2 and TRBJ2-5; TRBD1 agrees at 8 bases. J gave up 4 bases and V 5 bases, and 6 bases lay outside the gene matches. Looked up from germline, CDR1 is SGHAT and CDR2 is FQNNGV. The CDR3 has 14 amino acids. The CDR3 region has the DNA TGTGCCAGCAGCACTCCGACAGGGGCAGAGACCCAGTACTTC. Residues: CASSTPTGAETQYF.

The rearrangement links TRBV5-1 to TRBJ2-7, with TRBD1 identical over 10 bases. Germline CDR1 is SGHRS and CDR2 is YFSETQ. The CDR3 has 15 amino acids. Trimming cost V 1 base and J 4 bases; bases outside gene matches: 5. The CDR3 coding sequence is TGCGCCAGCAGCTTGCCGGGACAGGGGTGGTACGAGCAGTACTTC. This sequence encodes CASSLPGQGWYEQYF.

The table lists this clonotype with many counts. This chain connects TRBV18 to TRBJ2-7; D gene ambiguous. The CDR3 is made up of 13 amino acids. Trimming took off 0 bases at V and 2 bases at J, with 5 bases between the two ends. Germline assignment: CDR1 KGHSH and CDR2 LQKENI. CDR3 coding DNA: TGTGCCAGCTCACCACCGAGCGCCTACGAGCAGTACTTC. Encoded protein: CASSPPSAYEQYF.

This clonotype was counted a few times. V is TRBV7-7 and J is TRBJ2-1; 7 nucleotides match TRBD1. The CDR3 totals 15 residues. Per the germline V gene, CDR1 is SSHAT and CDR2 is FNYEAQ (reference sequence). J lost 5 bases, V lost 6 bases, and 10 bases had no gene match. The CDR3 DNA is TGTGCCAGCAGACCCGGGACAGACGGAAACAATGAGCAGTTCTTC. Protein: CASRPGTDGNNEQFF.

This clonotype was counted only a few times. The chain has TRBV4-3 and TRBJ2-7; D is possibly TRBD1 (5 bases). V lost 1 base, J lost 3 bases, and 10 bases lay in between. CDR3 length: 14 amino acids. Germline assignment: CDR1 LGHNA and CDR2 YSLEER. CDR3 nucleotides: TGCGCCAGCAGCCAAGGCGCAGGGTACTACGAGCAGTACTTC. Its protein is CASSQGAGYYEQYF.

This clonotype was observed a handful of times. The V and J genes are TRBV7-2 and TRBJ2-1; D is perhaps TRBD2 (6 bases). Germline lookup yields CDR1 SGHTA and CDR2 FQGNSA. CDR3 length: 18 amino acids. Trimming stripped 1 base from V and 4 bases from J, with 20 bases between. CDR3 nucleotide sequence: TGTGCCAGCAGCTTAGGCGGGGTAGAGGTTCTCGGATACAATGAGCAGTTCTTC. This sequence encodes CASSLGGVEVLGYNEQFF.

The V and J genes are TRBV9 and TRBJ2-3; D remains ambiguous. CDR3 length: 14 residues. V was trimmed by 4 bases and J by 6 bases, leaving 15 bases between them. Germline V gene sequence: CDR1 SGDLS, CDR2 YYNGEE. The CDR3: CASSQKLRRDTQYF. The CDR3 nucleotides are TGTGCCAGCAGCCAAAAACTGCGAAGGGATACGCAGTATTTT.

V gene TRBV3-1 combines with J gene TRBJ1-1; 8 bases align to TRBD1. J lost 2 bases, V lost 1 base, and 6 bases had no gene match. The CDR3 is made up of 16 amino acids. From germline, CDR1 is LGHDT and CDR2 YNNKEL (reference sequence). The CDR3 nucleotides are TGTGCCAGCAGCCAAGGGACAGGGTCGGGAAACACTGAAGCTTTCTTT. Protein: CASSQGTGSGNTEAFF.

CDR3 in amino acids: CASSLRGTGAWETQYF. CDR3 in DNA: TGTGCCAGCAGCCTAAGGGGGACGGGGGCTTGGGAGACCCAGTACTTC. The chain has TRBV7-2 and TRBJ2-5, with D perhaps given as TRBD1 or TRBD2 (6 bases each). CDR1 SGHTA and CDR2 FQGNSA come from the germline V gene. V gave up 5 bases and J gave up 5 bases, with 21 bases separating them. CDR3 length equals 16 residues.

The genes are TRBV18 and TRBJ2-1, with D perhaps matching TRBD1 or TRBD2 (5 bases each). This CDR3 contains 12 residues. V lost 5 bases and J 13 bases, leaving 15 bases between the germline ends. Germline CDR1 KGHSH, CDR2 LQKENI. CDR3 loop: CASSAEPRGQFF. The CDR3 DNA is TGTGCCAGCTCAGCTGAACCCCGGGGCCAGTTCTTC.

The V call is TRBV9, the J call TRBJ2-1; 9 nucleotides agree with TRBD2. The CDR3 consists of 14 residues. The V and J ends lost 4 bases and 11 bases, in that order; junction bases with no gene match: 10. CDR1 and CDR2 (germline): SGDLS, YYNGEE. CDR3 DNA sequence: TGTGCCAGCAGCCCCGGACTAGCGAGGACCAAGCAGTTCTTC. Residues: CASSPGLARTKQFF.

This clonotype has only a few counts. The rearrangement uses TRBV24-1 and TRBJ2-5; no definite D call. The germline gives CDR1 KGHDR, CDR2 SFDVKD. The CDR3 covers 14 residues. Deletions cut 4 bases from V and 1 base from J, with 9 bases between. In DNA, the CDR3 is TGTGCCACCAGTGAGGTGGCCCCCCAAGAGACCCAGTACTTC. It encodes CATSEVAPQETQYF.

V is TRBV7-2 and J is TRBJ1-4; 10 nucleotides align to TRBD1. V gave up 4 bases and J gave up 7 bases; unmatched junction bases: 0. This CDR3 has 13 residues. The germline V gene has CDR1 SGHTA and CDR2 FQGNSA. The CDR3 DNA is TGTGCCAGCAGCTGGACAGGGGGTGAAAAACTGTTTTTT. Translating it yields CASSWTGGEKLFF. Together with reference TRBV7-2 and TRBJ1-4, the CDR3 gives the full variable domain: GAGVSQSPSNKVTEKGKDVELRCDPISGHTALYWYRQSLGQGLEFLIYFQGNSAPDKSGLPSDRFSAERTGGSVSTLTIQRTQQEDSAVYLCASSWTGGEKLFFGSGTQLSVL.

This clonotype was picked up a small number of times. This rearrangement joins TRBV6-6 to TRBJ2-5, with 8 nucleotides matching TRBD1. Germline values: CDR1 MNHNY, CDR2 SVGAGI (reference sequence). The CDR3 extends over 15 amino acids. V lost 2 bases, J lost 5 bases, and 7 bases stayed unmatched. The DNA for the CDR3 is TGTGCCAGCAGTTACGGGCAGGGGGCGTGGGAGACCCAGTACTTC. This translates into CASSYGQGAWETQYF.

This clonotype has at least ten counts. The CDR3 bases are TGTGCCAGCAGCCGACTAGCGGGGGACATCTCCTACAATGAGCAGTTCTTC. Protein sequence: CASSRLAGDISYNEQFF. The chain combines TRBV11-2 with TRBJ2-1, with 12 positions matching TRBD2. This CDR3 is built from 17 residues. Germline V gene data show CDR1 as SGHAT and CDR2 as FQNNGV. The V gene end was trimmed by 5 bases and the J gene end by 0 bases; junction bases not matched to a gene: 5.

This chain connects TRBV12-3 or TRBV12-4 to TRBJ2-3, with D possibly matching TRBD2 (5 bases). The CDR3 is 16 residues long. Between the trimmed V and J ends, which lost 5 bases and 8 bases, there was a span of 23 bases. The CDR3: CASSTRRVDRSPTQYF. CDR3 nucleotides: TGTGCCAGCAGTACGAGGCGGGTTGACCGATCTCCTACGCAGTATTTT.

This clonotype has more than one count but fewer than ten. The J gene is TRBJ1-4, the V gene TRBV3-1; tentatively, D is TRBD1 (6 bases). Trimming took off 1 base at V and 7 bases at J, with 13 bases between the two ends. CDR1 is LGHDT, CDR2 YNNKEL, per germline (reference sequence). This CDR3 spans 15 amino acids. CDR3 coding DNA: TGTGCCAGCAGCCAAGCTGCGGGGGCCGGTGAAAAACTGTTTTTT. Encoded protein: CASSQAAGAGEKLFF.

The J gene is TRBJ1-2, the V gene TRBV5-1; 7 nucleotides align to TRBD1. The CDR3 contains 16 residues. V was clipped by 0 bases and J by 9 bases; unmatched bases: 14. Germline V lookup: CDR1 SGHRS, CDR2 YFSETQ. The CDR3: CASSLVRGGGSMSYTF. CDR3 DNA: TGCGCCAGCAGCTTGGTGAGAGGGGGCGGAAGTATGAGCTACACCTTC.

This clonotype was seen only a few times. The genes are TRBV7-2 and TRBJ2-1; 14 positions agree with TRBD2. Germline CDR1 SGHTA, CDR2 FQGNSA. The CDR3 has 16 amino acids. V shed 5 bases and J 3 bases; nucleotides not matched to a gene: 3. The CDR3 bases are TGTGCCAGCAGCGAAGGACTAGCGGGGGGCTACAATGAGCAGTTCTTC. Amino acid sequence: CASSEGLAGGYNEQFF.